This T cell receptor (beta chain) appears in the sequencing data of a study of OX40 agonist ivuxolimab in advanced cancers. The assay was immunoSEQ multiplex PCR, and TCRdb's table has in-frame clones only and misses some. The data contain 65,000 to 85,000 clones, approximately 79% of them singletons. Germline V CDR1 and CDR2: SQVTM, ANQGSEA. The CDR3 sequence is 16 residues long. With 4 bases removed from V and 4 bases from J, the gap between germline ends came to 19 bases. This clone was recorded only once. V and J are TRBV29-1 and TRBJ1-4, with a tentative D call TRBD1 (5 bases). The clonotype was recovered from an adult with an advanced solid tumor such as melanoma, head and neck, liver or kidney cancer. This sample comprised CD4+ or CD8+ T cells sorted from blood, obtained in a trial of the OX40 agonist ivuxolimab. The DNA for the CDR3 is TGCAGCGTTGGAGATTACAGCGGGGGATTTAATGAAAAACTGTTTTTT. Translated, it gives CSVGDYSGGFNEKLFF.